The clone carrying this T cell receptor (beta chain) is a singleton in its sample. Its antigen is currently unknown. This sample was taken from a study of cytomegalovirus exposure and HLA in healthy donors. Findings and caveats of the study: In vitro work confirmed that a few CMV-associated chains recognize CMV antigens. Clusters of TCRs from the first cohort tended to co-occur in the approximately 120 validation repertoires (as a later analysis found). Both high specificity and high sensitivity reportedly marked the classifier's diagnosis of cytomegalovirus status.

Sequenced by immunoSEQ multiplex PCR; TCRdb stores in-frame clones only, minus some. The sample lists about 280,000 clones, 70% to 90% occurring once. The length of the CDR3 is 16 residues. The V call is TRBV12-1, the J call TRBJ2-3; the D call in the table, TRBD2, was not verified against the DNA. TRBV12-1 is recorded as a pseudogene. The sequence was collected from a young woman in good health and CMV-seronegative. Sequenced input: PBMCs. The CDR3 loop is CAITGTSGNRTDTQYF. The CDR3 nucleotides are TGTGCCATTACCGGTACTAGCGGGAATCGCACAGATACGCAGTATTTT.